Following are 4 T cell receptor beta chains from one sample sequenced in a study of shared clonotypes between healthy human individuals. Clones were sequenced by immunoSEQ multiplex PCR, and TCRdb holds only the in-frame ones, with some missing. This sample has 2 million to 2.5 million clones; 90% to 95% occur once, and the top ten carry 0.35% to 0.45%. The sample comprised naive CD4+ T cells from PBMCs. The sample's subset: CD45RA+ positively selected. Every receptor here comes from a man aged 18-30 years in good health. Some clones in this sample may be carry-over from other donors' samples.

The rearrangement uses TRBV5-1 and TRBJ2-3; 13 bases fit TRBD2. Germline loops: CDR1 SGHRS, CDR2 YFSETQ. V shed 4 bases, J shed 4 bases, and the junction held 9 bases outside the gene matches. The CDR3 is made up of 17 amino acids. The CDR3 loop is CASSALTSGRLPDTQYF. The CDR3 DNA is TGCGCCAGCAGCGCTCTGACTAGCGGGAGGCTGCCAGATACGCAGTATTTT.

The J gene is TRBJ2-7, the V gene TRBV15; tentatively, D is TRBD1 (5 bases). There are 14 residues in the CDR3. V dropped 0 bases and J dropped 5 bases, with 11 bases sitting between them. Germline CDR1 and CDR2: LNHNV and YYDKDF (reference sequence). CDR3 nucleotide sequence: TGTGCCACCAGCAGAGATCAGGGATTGAACGAGCAGTACTTC. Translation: CATSRDQGLNEQYF.

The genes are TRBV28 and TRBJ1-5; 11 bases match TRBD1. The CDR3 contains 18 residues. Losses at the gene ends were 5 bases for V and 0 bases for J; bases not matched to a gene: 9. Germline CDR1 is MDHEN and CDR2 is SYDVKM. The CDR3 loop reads CASSTGTGGRNSNQPQHF. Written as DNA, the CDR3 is TGTGCCAGCAGTACGGGGACAGGGGGGCGGAATAGCAATCAGCCCCAGCATTTT.

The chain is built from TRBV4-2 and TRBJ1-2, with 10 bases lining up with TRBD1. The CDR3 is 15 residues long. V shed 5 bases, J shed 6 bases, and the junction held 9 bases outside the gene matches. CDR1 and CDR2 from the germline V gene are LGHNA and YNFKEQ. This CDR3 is CASSDLTGGVDGYTF. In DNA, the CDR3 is TGTGCCAGCAGCGACCTGACAGGGGGCGTTGATGGCTACACCTTC.